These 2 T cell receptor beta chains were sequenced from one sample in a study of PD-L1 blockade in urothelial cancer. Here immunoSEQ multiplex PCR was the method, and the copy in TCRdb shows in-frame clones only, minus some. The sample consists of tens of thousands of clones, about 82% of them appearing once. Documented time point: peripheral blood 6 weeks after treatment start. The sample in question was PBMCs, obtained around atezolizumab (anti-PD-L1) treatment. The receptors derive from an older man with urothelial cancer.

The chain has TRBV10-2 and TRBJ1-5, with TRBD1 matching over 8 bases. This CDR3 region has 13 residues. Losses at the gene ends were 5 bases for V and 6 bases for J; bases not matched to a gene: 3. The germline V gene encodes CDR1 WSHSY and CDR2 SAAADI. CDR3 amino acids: CASSTQGGQPQHF. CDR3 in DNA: TGCGCCAGCAGTACACAGGGGGGTCAGCCCCAGCATTTT.

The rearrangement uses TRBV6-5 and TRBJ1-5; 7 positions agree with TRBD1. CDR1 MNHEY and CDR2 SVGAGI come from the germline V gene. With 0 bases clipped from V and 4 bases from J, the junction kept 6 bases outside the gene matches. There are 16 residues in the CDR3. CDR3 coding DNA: TGTGCCAGCAGTTACTCTTTCCAGGGGGGAAATCAGCCCCAGCATTTT. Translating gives CASSYSFQGGNQPQHF.